Below are 9 T cell receptor beta chains sequenced from a single sample in a study of beta chain features in type 1 diabetes (dated 2018 in TCRdb). General study outcomes and caveats: In all four CD4+ subsets, TCRB CDR3 length was moderately but significantly shorter in type 1 diabetes patients.

The library relied on the immunoSEQ multiplex PCR assay. All of the isolated RNA was reverse transcribed with the High Capacity cDNA Reverse Transcription Kit, so expressed TCRB transcripts were sequenced. The clones in this table, taken by TCRdb from immuneACCESS, are in-frame only. Not every clone is retained; where verified, under half of the shortfall comes from an unresolved V gene, and the cause of the rest is unknown. This sample is represented by about 150,000 clones; 9% to 12% of them were singletons. Clones ranked in the top ten supply 0.4% to 0.55% of the sample. No antigens are known for them. The sample comprised central memory CD4+ T cells from blood. Receptor source: a man aged 30-40 years with type 1 diabetes.

The chain uses TRBV4-1 and TRBJ2-7, with D tentatively TRBD2 (7 bases). Per germline, CDR1 MGHRA and CDR2 YSYEKL. This CDR3 region has 16 residues. Between the trimmed V and J ends, which lost 1 base and 2 bases, there was a span of 15 bases. The CDR3: CASSQAPGAGAYEQYF. The CDR3 DNA is TGCGCCAGCAGCCAAGCCCCAGGGGCGGGAGCCTACGAGCAGTACTTC.

The chain joins TRBV7-3 to TRBJ2-2, with 9 bases fitting TRBD1. The V gene's germline CDR1 is SGHTA and CDR2 FQGTGA. V lost 5 bases, J lost 7 bases, and 8 bases stayed unmatched. There are 15 residues in the CDR3. CDR3 sequence reads: CASSPGTGSFGELFF. The CDR3 DNA reads TGTGCCAGCAGCCCCGGGACAGGGTCGTTCGGGGAGCTGTTTTTT.

This clone has just a few counts. This chain connects TRBV5-4 to TRBJ2-1, with TRBD1 matching over 7 bases. Germline-derived CDR1 and CDR2 are SGHNT and YYREEE (reference sequence). This CDR3 contains 15 residues. V shed 2 bases, J shed 4 bases, and the junction held 6 bases outside the gene matches. This CDR3 reads CASSLGLDRYNEQFF. As DNA, the CDR3 is TGTGCCAGCAGCTTAGGGTTGGACAGGTACAATGAGCAGTTCTTC.

The rearrangement uses TRBV4-3 and TRBJ1-2; 10 nucleotides match TRBD1. In germline, CDR1 is LGHNA, CDR2 YSLEER. Trimming at V came to 3 bases and at J to 8 bases, leaving 12 bases not matched to a gene. CDR3 length equals 16 residues. The CDR3 reads CASSHLRDRGFGGYTF. The CDR3, as DNA: TGCGCCAGCAGCCACCTCCGGGACAGGGGATTTGGCGGCTACACCTTC.

This clone was picked up a small number of times. The chain has TRBV9 and TRBJ2-2; TRBD2 matches 9 bases. The CDR3 loop spans 17 amino acids. With V trimmed by 4 bases and J by 0 bases, 7 bases remained unmatched. CDR1 and CDR2 (germline): SGDLS, YYNGEE. CDR3 amino acids: CASSFSIAGANTGELFF. Written as DNA, the CDR3 is TGTGCCAGCAGCTTTTCTATAGCGGGAGCGAACACCGGGGAGCTGTTTTTT.

This clone was detected a few times. The chain carries TRBV29-1 and TRBJ1-1; D unclear. This CDR3 is 11 amino acids long. Germline assignment: CDR1 SQVTM and CDR2 ANQGSEA. Trimming pared 5 bases from V and 1 base from J, leaving 5 bases between. The CDR3 DNA is TGCAGCGTTTCCGGGAACACTGAAGCTTTCTTT. Residues: CSVSGNTEAFF.

In its sample, this clone was seen a few times. The V gene is TRBV9, the J gene TRBJ2-1; no firm D call. Per germline, CDR1 SGDLS and CDR2 YYNGEE. The CDR3 runs to 12 residues. V lost 2 bases to trimming and J lost 8 bases, with 8 bases between them. The CDR3 bases are TGTGCCAGCAGCGTCGACTCCTATGAGCAGTTCTTC. It encodes CASSVDSYEQFF.

J is TRBJ2-7 and V is TRBV18; D not resolved. The CDR3 has 12 residues. V lost 1 base to trimming and J lost 4 bases, with 5 bases between them. Germline CDR1 reads KGHSH; CDR2 reads LQKENI. The CDR3 reads CASSPLQYEQYF. The CDR3 nucleotides read TGTGCCAGCTCACCACTCCAATACGAGCAGTACTTC. The variable domain in full, completed from reference TRBV18 and TRBJ2-7, reads NAGVMQNPRHLVRRRGQEARLRCSPMKGHSHVYWYRQLPEEGLKFMVYLQKENIIDESGMPKERFSAEFPKEGPSILRIQQVVRGDSAAYFCASSPLQYEQYFGPGTRLTVT.

The chain links TRBV29-1 to TRBJ2-3, with D perhaps matching TRBD1 (6 bases). Trimming shortened V by 2 bases and J by 10 bases, and 13 bases separated the two germline ends. In germline, CDR1 is SQVTM, CDR2 ANQGSEA. The CDR3 sequence is 12 residues long. The chain's CDR3 is CSVETGPRSQYF. CDR3 nucleotides: TGCAGCGTTGAAACAGGGCCCCGTTCGCAGTATTTT.